These T cell receptor beta chains were read from a single sample in a study of T cell changes during pregnancy in multiple sclerosis. Profiled with immunoSEQ multiplex PCR; TCRdb holds only in-frame clones, not every one. The data contain under 110,000 clones, 85% to 95% of them singletons. Here the sequenced sample was peripheral blood, taken after pregnancy. These receptors all stem from a female donor with multiple sclerosis, enrolled in a pregnancy study. CDR3s include the opening cysteine and the closing phenylalanine or tryptophan. The D gene is left open where the match is weak. Size is omitted from some rows. Given values are once, few, many or a class for expanded clones.

V gene	J gene	D gene	clone size	CDR3 DNA	CDR3 protein
TRBV29-1	TRBJ2-7	TRBD1	-	TGCAGCGGGGGGACAGAGTACGAGCAGTACTTC	CSGGTEYEQYF
TRBV19	TRBJ2-6	TRBD2	-	TGTGCCAGTAGTATTGGACTAGCGGGAGCCGCTGGGGCCAACGTCCTGACTTTC	CASSIGLAGAAGANVLTF
TRBV2	TRBJ1-3	-	-	TGTGCCAGCAGTGAGGAGGGGAGAGGAAACACCATATATTTT	CASSEEGRGNTIYF
TRBV5-8	TRBJ2-1	-	-	TGTGCCAGCAGCTTGTCATCGGGAGCTTACAATGAGCAGTTCTTC	CASSLSSGAYNEQFF
TRBV4-2	TRBJ1-5	-	-	TGTGCCAGCAGCCAAGACCTCCGGGTTGGCAATCAGCCCCAGCATTTT	CASSQDLRVGNQPQHF
TRBV6-1	TRBJ2-1	-	-	TGTGCCAGCAGTGAAACACCAAGCTCCTACAATGAGCAGTTCTTC	CASSETPSSYNEQFF
TRBV30	TRBJ1-2	-	-	TGTGCCTGGAGTGTTGACGGGATCGGCTACACCTTC	CAWSVDGIGYTF
TRBV30	TRBJ1-6	-	-	TGTGCCTGGAGCGGACCCAAGCGGGCGCGGGATTCACCCCTCCACTTT	CAWSGPKRARDSPLHF
TRBV15	TRBJ1-5	-	-	TGTGCCACCGCACGGGGGTACCGACCTGATAGCAATCAGCCCCAGCATTTT	CATARGYRPDSNQPQHF
TRBV2	TRBJ1-4	-	-	TGTGCCAGCAGTGACAGGGTCACTAATGAAAAACTGTTTTTT	CASSDRVTNEKLFF
TRBV5-6	TRBJ2-7	TRBD2	once	TGTGCCAGCAGCGATATCGGGACTAGCCCAACCTACGAGCAGTACTTC	CASSDIGTSPTYEQYF
TRBV28	TRBJ1-2	-	-	TGTGCCAGCAGTTATAATCCAGTTAACTATGGCTACACCTTC	CASSYNPVNYGYTF
TRBV5-1	TRBJ2-2	TRBD1	-	TGCGCCAGCAGCTCCCGGACAGGGAGGAACACCGGGGAGCTGTTTTTT	CASSSRTGRNTGELFF
TRBV9	TRBJ2-7	-	-	TGTGCCAGCAGCGTAGGTGACAGCTACGAGCAGTACTTC	CASSVGDSYEQYF
TRBV15	TRBJ1-2	-	-	TGTGCCACCAGCAGAGCGTACGGGTATGGCTACACCTTC	CATSRAYGYGYTF
TRBV29-1	TRBJ2-5	TRBD2	-	TGCAGCGTAGGACTAGCGGAAGAGACCCAGTACTTC	CSVGLAEETQYF
TRBV7-9	TRBJ2-7	TRBD1	-	TGTGCCAGCAGCTCCGTACAGGGGGCGTCCTACGAGCAGTACTTC	CASSSVQGASYEQYF
TRBV5-4	TRBJ1-2	TRBD1	few	TGTGCCAGCAGCTTGCCTAGGGGGCGCCAAAATGGCTACACCTTC	CASSLPRGRQNGYTF
TRBV6-1	TRBJ2-5	TRBD2	-	TGTGCCAGCAGTAGGACTAGCGGGATTAGAGAGACCCAGTACTTC	CASSRTSGIRETQYF
TRBV5-1	TRBJ2-1	-	-	TGCGCCAGCAGCTTGAGCGAGTTCTCCTACAATGAGCAGTTCTTC	CASSLSEFSYNEQFF
TRBV19	TRBJ1-2	TRBD1	-	TGTGCCAGTAGTCCACCCACCTCAGGGACAGGAGCTAACTATGGCTACACCTTC	CASSPPTSGTGANYGYTF
TRBV6-6	TRBJ2-1	TRBD1	-	TGTGCCAGCAGTTACACCCAGGGGGCTTCCTACAATGAGCAGTTCTTC	CASSYTQGASYNEQFF
TRBV29-1	TRBJ2-1	-	-	TGCAGCGTTGCGTTTTCCAAGGCGGATGAGCAGTTCTTC	CSVAFSKADEQFF
TRBV30	TRBJ1-1	-	-	TGTGCGGCGGAGGGCGATTGGACTGAAGCTTTCTTT	CAAEGDWTEAFF
TRBV7-9	TRBJ1-3	TRBD1	-	TGTGCCAGCAGCTTATTCGAGGGGGCGGGAAACACCATATATTTT	CASSLFEGAGNTIYF
TRBV15	TRBJ2-1	TRBD2	-	TGTGCCACCAGTAGGAGGAGAGCGGGAGGGTTCGGGGATGAGCAGTTCTTC	CATSRRRAGGFGDEQFF
TRBV6-6	TRBJ1-5	TRBD1	-	TGTGCCAGCAGTTACGGGACAGGGAACAATCAGCCCCAGCATTTT	CASSYGTGNNQPQHF
TRBV6-6	TRBJ2-7	-	-	TGTGCCAGCATTCCTCCTGGGGGCGGGGAGCAGTACTTC	CASIPPGGGEQYF
TRBV5-4	TRBJ1-1	TRBD1	few	TGTGCCAGCACCTTGGCACAGGGGGGGAACACTGAAGCTTTCTTT	CASTLAQGGNTEAFF
TRBV4-1	TRBJ2-5	TRBD1	-	TGCGCCAGCAGTCCCCCGGACAGGGGTGGAGAGACCCAGTACTTC	CASSPPDRGGETQYF
TRBV6-1	TRBJ1-4	TRBD1	-	TGTGCCAGCAGTGAATCCCCCCCCGGGACAGGGGGAAAACTGTTTTTT	CASSESPPGTGGKLFF
TRBV29-1	TRBJ1-1	-	-	TGCAGCGTTGTTCCCGTGAACACTGAAGCTTTCTTT	CSVVPVNTEAFF
TRBV7-8	TRBJ1-5	TRBD1	few	TGTGCCAGCAGCTTCAGTGCGGGGACTGGGACAGGGAGCAATCAGCCCCAGCATTTT	CASSFSAGTGTGSNQPQHF
TRBV4-1	TRBJ1-2	-	-	TGCGCCAGCAGCCAAGACCCGGGCCCAGGGTTGATTTACGGCTACACCTTC	CASSQDPGPGLIYGYTF
TRBV19	TRBJ2-1	TRBD1	-	TGTGCCAGTAGTAACCAAGGGACAGGTTTAGGTCCTCAGCAGTTCTTC	CASSNQGTGLGPQQFF
TRBV9	TRBJ1-2	TRBD1	-	TGTGCCAGCAGCGTAGAGTCAGCCAGGGACAGAAACTATGGCTACACCTTC	CASSVESARDRNYGYTF
TRBV5-8	TRBJ2-7	-	-	TGTGCCAGCAGCTTGCTCCCAGAAGCCTACGAGCAGTACTTC	CASSLLPEAYEQYF
TRBV6-4	TRBJ2-3	-	-	TGTGCCAGCAGTGAGGGAGCGGGTAGCACAGATACGCAGTATTTT	CASSEGAGSTDTQYF
TRBV7-2	TRBJ2-7	-	-	TGTGCCAGCAGTCGAGCGGATTACGAGCAGTACTTC	CASSRADYEQYF
TRBV6-1	TRBJ1-1	-	few	TGTGCCACTTCGGACAGATTGAACACTGAAGCTTTCTTT	CATSDRLNTEAFF
TRBV5-1	TRBJ2-7	TRBD2	few	TGCGCCAGCAAAACCGCCGGGACTAGCCTCTACGAGCAGTACTTC	CASKTAGTSLYEQYF
TRBV4-1	TRBJ1-4	TRBD1	-	TGCGCCAGCAGCCAAGCCTCCGGGACAGTCAATGAAAAACTGTTTTTT	CASSQASGTVNEKLFF
TRBV5-4	TRBJ1-1	-	-	TGTGCCAGCAGCTCACCCCAAGGGGGGAACACTGAAGCTTTCTTT	CASSSPQGGNTEAFF
TRBV27	TRBJ1-4	TRBD1	-	TGTGCCAGCAGTTTCAGGGGGACAATTGAAAAACTGTTTTTT	CASSFRGTIEKLFF
TRBV30	TRBJ1-2	-	-	TGTGCCTGGACTCTACAGGGATTGGATGGCTACACCTTC	CAWTLQGLDGYTF
TRBV5-4	TRBJ2-7	TRBD2	-	TGTGCCAGCAGCGGACCCGGGACTAGCGTTTACGAGCAGTACTTC	CASSGPGTSVYEQYF
TRBV27	TRBJ2-1	TRBD1	once	TGTGCCAGCAGTTTATCCAGGGGGACCTACAATGAGCAGTTCTTC	CASSLSRGTYNEQFF
TRBV5-1	TRBJ2-3	-	-	TGCGCCAGCAGCCCCGAGGCGGGCCGCACAGATACGCAGTATTTT	CASSPEAGRTDTQYF
TRBV9	TRBJ2-4	-	-	TGTGCCAGCAGCGTAGAAGCGGCGGCCAAAAACATTCAGTACTTC	CASSVEAAAKNIQYF
TRBV5-1	TRBJ2-2	TRBD1	-	TGCGCCAGCAGCTTGGAACCAGGGGGCACCGGGGAGCTGTTTTTT	CASSLEPGGTGELFF
TRBV18	TRBJ1-5	TRBD1	-	TGTGCCAGCTCACCCGGACAGGGGGCATATCAGCCCCAGCATTTT	CASSPGQGAYQPQHF
TRBV7-9	TRBJ2-7	TRBD1	-	TGTGCCAGCAGACCTGGACAGGGCTACGAGCAGTACTTC	CASRPGQGYEQYF
TRBV21-1	TRBJ2-7	-	once	TGTGCCAGCAGCGAGGGACTAGCGGGAGGGCCCTCCTACGAGCAGTACTTC	CASSEGLAGGPSYEQYF
TRBV29-1	TRBJ1-2	-	-	TGCAGCGTTGAAGACCGCTATGGCTACACCTTC	CSVEDRYGYTF
TRBV10-3	TRBJ2-1	TRBD1	-	TGTGCCATCGGACAAAGACAGGGGGCGGACCACAATGAGCAGTTCTTC	CAIGQRQGADHNEQFF
TRBV19	TRBJ2-2	TRBD1	-	TGTGCCAGTAGTATAACGGACAGGGGTCTCACCGGGGAGCTGTTTTTT	CASSITDRGLTGELFF
TRBV18	TRBJ1-1	-	-	TGTGCCAGCTCACCACAGGGTAGCAGGGTGAACACTGAAGCTTTCTTT	CASSPQGSRVNTEAFF
TRBV7-2	TRBJ1-1	-	-	TGTGCCAGCAGCTTATGGCGGGACACTGAAGCTTTCTTT	CASSLWRDTEAFF
TRBV6-6	TRBJ1-1	TRBD1	-	TGTGCCAGCAGTTACGCCGGACAGGGGGACACTGAAGCTTTCTTT	CASSYAGQGDTEAFF